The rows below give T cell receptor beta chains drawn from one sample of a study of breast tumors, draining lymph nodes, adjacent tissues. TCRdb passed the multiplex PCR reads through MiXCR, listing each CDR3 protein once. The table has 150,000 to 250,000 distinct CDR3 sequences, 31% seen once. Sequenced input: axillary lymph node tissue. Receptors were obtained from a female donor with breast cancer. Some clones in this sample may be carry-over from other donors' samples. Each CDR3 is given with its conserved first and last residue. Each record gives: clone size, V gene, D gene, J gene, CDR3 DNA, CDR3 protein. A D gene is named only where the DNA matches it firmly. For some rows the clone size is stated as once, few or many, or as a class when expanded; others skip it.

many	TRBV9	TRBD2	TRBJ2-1	TGTGCCAGCAGCGGGAAAATAGCGGGCGGAGGGAACAATGAGCAGTTCTTC	CASSGKIAGGGNNEQFF
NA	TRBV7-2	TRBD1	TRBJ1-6	TGTGCCAGCAGTCCAGGGGGCGCCGGTTCACCCCTCCACTTT	CASSPGGAGSPLHF
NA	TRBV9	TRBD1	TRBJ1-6	TGTGCCAGCAGCGTAGATTCGGGACAGGTCCTTGGTGCCCTCCACTTT	CASSVDSGQVLGALHF
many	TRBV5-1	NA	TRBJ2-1	TGCGCCAGCAGCTTAACTACTGGACAAACCGGCAATGAGCAGTTCTTC	CASSLTTGQTGNEQFF
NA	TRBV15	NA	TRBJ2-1	TGTGCCACCAGCAATCCGAATGACAGGACAAGGCAGTTCTTC	CATSNPNDRTRQFF
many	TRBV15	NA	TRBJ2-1	TGTGCCACCAGCAGAGATAGAGGGGCAGGGAATGAGCAGTTCTTC	CATSRDRGAGNEQFF
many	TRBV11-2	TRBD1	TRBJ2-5	TGTGCCAGCAGCTTGGGGACAGGGAGGAGTACCCAGTACTTC	CASSLGTGRSTQYF
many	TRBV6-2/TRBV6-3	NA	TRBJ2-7	TGTGCCAGCAGCAAGCCCCCTTCGGGGCAGTACTTC	CASSKPPSGQYF
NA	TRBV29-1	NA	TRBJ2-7	TGCAGCTTAGACAGATCCGAGCAGTACTTC	CSLDRSEQYF
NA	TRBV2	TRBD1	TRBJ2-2	TGTGCCAGCAGGACGGGACAGCAACAGAACACCGGGGAGCTGTTTTTT	CASRTGQQQNTGELFF
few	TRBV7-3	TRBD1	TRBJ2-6	TGCGCCAGCAGCCACTTTCCCGGGACAGGAGCCTCTGGGGCCAACGTCCTGACTTTC	CASSHFPGTGASGANVLTF
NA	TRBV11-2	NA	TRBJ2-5	TGTGCCAGCAGCTTAGTTCGGCCCCAAGAGACCCAGTACTTC	CASSLVRPQETQYF
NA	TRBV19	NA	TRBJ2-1	TGTACCAGTAGTATAGAGGAGGGAACTCCAAGTGAGCAGTTCTTC	CTSSIEEGTPSEQFF
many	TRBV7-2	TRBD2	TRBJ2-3	TGTGCCAGCAGCTTAGGGGTAGCGGGATTCACAGATACGCAGTATTTT	CASSLGVAGFTDTQYF
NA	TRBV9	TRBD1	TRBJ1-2	TGTGCCAGCAGTAGGACAGGGGTCCATGGCTACACCTTC	CASSRTGVHGYTF
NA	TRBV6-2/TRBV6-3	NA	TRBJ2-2	TGTGCCAGCAGTTACAGGGGTCGAACCGGGGAGCTGTTTTTT	CASSYRGRTGELFF
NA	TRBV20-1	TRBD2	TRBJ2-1	TGCAGTGCTAGAACCGGGGGGGTCAGGACTGAGCAGTCCTTC	CSARTGGVRTEQSF
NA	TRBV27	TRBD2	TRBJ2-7	TGTGCCAGCAGTTTAGTGGGAGGGGCCTCCTACGAGCAGTACTTC	CASSLVGGASYEQYF
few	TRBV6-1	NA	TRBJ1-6	TGTGCCAGCAGTCCTACCGCGGGGGGGAGTCCCTATAATTCACCCCTCCACTTT	CASSPTAGGSPYNSPLHF